This entry lists 17 T cell receptor beta chains sequenced from one sample in a study of cytomegalovirus exposure and HLA in healthy donors. PCR was performed using 60 Vbeta and 13 Jbeta primers. Clones were read by immunoSEQ multiplex PCR, and TCRdb kept only the in-frame ones, dropping some. The repertoire holds 200,000 to 250,000 clones, with just under 80% as singletons. The sample comprised PBMCs. The origin of the receptors is a boy aged 5-17 years in good health and CMV-seronegative.

CDR3 DNA sequence: TGCGCCAGCACCATAGCGGGGGGGGGCACAGATACGCAGTATTTT. Residues: CASTIAGGGTDTQYF. V gene TRBV5-1 combines with J gene TRBJ2-3; TRBD2 agrees at 11 bases. Germline V lookup: CDR1 SGHRS, CDR2 YFSETQ. J lost 1 base, V lost 6 bases, and 4 bases had no gene match. The CDR3 consists of 15 residues.

The genes are TRBV18 and TRBJ2-3; no firm D call. The CDR3 has 12 residues. The V end lost 3 bases, the J end lost 2 bases, and 3 bases lay between the germline ends. Germline CDR1 reads KGHSH; CDR2 reads LQKENI. CDR3 protein: CASSPNTDTQYF. Written as DNA, the CDR3 is TGTGCCAGCTCACCTAACACAGATACGCAGTATTTT.

Regarding this clone: This sample also contains other DNA sequences that code for the same CDR3. The chain has TRBV28 and TRBJ2-7; possible D gene TRBD1, 6 bases. From germline, CDR1 is MDHEN and CDR2 SYDVKM. Trimming took 9 bases from V and 2 from J, leaving 14 bases between them. The CDR3 contains 13 residues. This CDR3 is CASSLRQAYEQYF. The CDR3 DNA is TGTGCCAGTAGCCTCCGACAGGCCTACGAGCAGTACTTC.

This clone turned up a few times. V usage is TRBV6-1 and J usage is TRBJ1-1; D not resolved. Per the germline V gene, CDR1 is MNHNS and CDR2 is SASEGT. The CDR3 length is 11 residues. Trimming took 2 bases from V and 8 from J, leaving 6 bases between them. The CDR3 protein is CASSEWREAFF. Here the CDR3 DNA reads TGTGCCAGCAGTGAATGGAGGGAAGCTTTCTTT.

The rearrangement uses TRBV28 and TRBJ1-1, with TRBD1 matching 8 bases. The CDR3 spans 15 residues. V dropped 7 bases and J dropped 1; count of bases not matched to a gene: 8. The germline V gene encodes CDR1 MDHEN and CDR2 SYDVKM. The DNA for the CDR3 is TGTGCCAGCAACGAGGCCGGGACAGGGAACACTGAAGCTTTCTTT. Protein sequence: CASNEAGTGNTEAFF.

The V gene is TRBV5-4, the J gene TRBJ2-1; 9 bases agree with TRBD2. V lost 0 bases, J lost 5 bases, and 6 bases stayed unmatched. Germline V gives CDR1 SGHNT, CDR2 YYREEE (reference sequence). This CDR3 comprises 16 residues. The CDR3 nucleotides are TGTGCCAGCAGCTTGGCCGCGACTAGCGGTAACAATGAGCAGTTCTTC. Its translation is CASSLAATSGNNEQFF.

The count of this clone is one. The V call is TRBV11-2, the J call TRBJ1-1; D is perhaps TRBD1 (6 bases). With 3 bases removed from V and 4 bases from J, the gap between germline ends came to 15 bases. This CDR3 comprises 15 residues. Germline loops: CDR1 SGHAT, CDR2 FQNNGV. CDR3 DNA: TGTGCCAGCAGCTTTCCAGGGGCCGATTCCACTGAAGCTTTCTTT. Translated, it gives CASSFPGADSTEAFF.

This clone occurred a few times. Written as DNA, the CDR3 is TGCGCCAGCAGCTTTGACAGCTCTTACGAGCAGTACTTC. This translates into CASSFDSSYEQYF. The rearrangement links TRBV5-1 to TRBJ2-5; possibly TRBD1 for D (5 bases). Matching the DNA end better, TRBJ2-7 makes the J call doubtful. The CDR3 consists of 13 residues. Germline CDR1 and CDR2: SGHRS and YFSETQ.

This chain joins TRBV2 and TRBJ2-7; 7 bases are a match to TRBD2. The V gene end was trimmed by 7 bases and the J gene end by 0 bases; junction bases not matched to a gene: 6. Germline V gene data show CDR1 as SNHLY and CDR2 as FYNNEI. CDR3 length: 14 amino acids. This CDR3 is CASKWEGSSYEQYF. As DNA, the CDR3 is TGTGCCAGCAAATGGGAGGGGAGCTCCTACGAGCAGTACTTC.

The chain has TRBV27 and TRBJ2-7, with D perhaps TRBD2 (5 bases). The CDR3 loop spans 14 amino acids. The V end was cut by 5 bases, the J end by 5 bases, with 16 bases between. Looked up from germline, CDR1 is MNHEY and CDR2 is SMNVEV (reference sequence). CDR3 sequence reads: CASSPQTLRDEQYF. Written as DNA, the CDR3 is TGTGCCAGCAGTCCCCAGACCCTGAGGGACGAGCAGTACTTC.

CDR3 DNA: TGTGCCAGCAGTTTAACGGGAGAAATCGAGCAGTTCTTC. Protein product: CASSLTGEIEQFF. The V gene is TRBV27, the J gene TRBJ2-1, with D possibly TRBD2 on 6 matching bases. CDR1 is MNHEY, CDR2 SMNVEV, per germline (reference sequence). The V end lost 2 bases, the J end lost 10 bases, and 12 bases lay between the germline ends. The CDR3 runs 13 residues.

The V and J genes are TRBV27 and TRBJ1-1, with 11 bases that match TRBD1. J lost 5 bases, V lost 6 bases, and 5 bases had no gene match. The germline CDR1 and CDR2 sequences are MNHEY and SMNVEV (reference sequence). This CDR3 contains 14 residues. CDR3 in amino acids: CASSQGQGDTEAFF. The CDR3, as DNA: TGTGCCAGCAGCCAGGGACAGGGGGATACTGAAGCTTTCTTT.

This clone was detected only once. The chain carries TRBV27 and TRBJ2-1; 13 bases align to TRBD2. The V gene's germline CDR1 is MNHEY and CDR2 SMNVEV (reference sequence). CDR3 length: 16 amino acids. The trim removed 5 bases at V and 7 bases at J, leaving 8 bases unmatched. In DNA, the CDR3 is TGTGCCAGCAGTCCGGGGACTAGCGGGAATCTTAATGAGCAGTTCTTC. Translated: CASSPGTSGNLNEQFF.

The chain combines TRBV29-1 with TRBJ2-7; D might be TRBD2 (6 bases). Germline-derived CDR1 and CDR2 are SQVTM and ANQGSEA. CDR3 size: 12 residues. Trimming stripped 6 bases from V and 5 bases from J, with 14 bases between. This CDR3 is CSVTTSTDEQYF. CDR3 DNA sequence: TGCAGCGTCACAACTAGCACTGACGAGCAGTACTTC.

The rearrangement links TRBV27 to TRBJ1-6, with D hard to call. The CDR3 runs 13 residues. The germline gives CDR1 MNHEY, CDR2 SMNVEV (reference sequence). Trimming shortened V by 5 bases and J by 7 bases, and 9 bases separated the two germline ends. CDR3 nucleotide sequence: TGTGCCAGCAGTCTATTCTCCAATTCACCCCTCCACTTT. Residues: CASSLFSNSPLHF.

Details on this clone: Germline is not matched at one junction end, which may reflect a read error. J is TRBJ2-2 and V is TRBV25-1, with D perhaps matching TRBD2 (5 bases). Germline V gene data show CDR1 as MGHDK and CDR2 as SYGVNS. The CDR3 length is 13 residues. Written as DNA, the CDR3 is TGTGCCAGCGGTGAGCGGAGGAGTGGGGAGCTGTTTTTT. This sequence encodes CASGERRSGELFF.

The rearrangement links TRBV5-1 to TRBJ2-1, with a weak D call TRBD1 (6 bases). Trimming stripped 4 bases from V and 4 bases from J, with 18 bases between. The CDR3 has 16 residues. Germline loops: CDR1 SGHRS, CDR2 YFSETQ. As DNA, the CDR3 is TGCGCCAGCAGCGCGGACAGCCCTAAGGTTTACAATGAGCAGTTCTTC. Its translation is CASSADSPKVYNEQFF.